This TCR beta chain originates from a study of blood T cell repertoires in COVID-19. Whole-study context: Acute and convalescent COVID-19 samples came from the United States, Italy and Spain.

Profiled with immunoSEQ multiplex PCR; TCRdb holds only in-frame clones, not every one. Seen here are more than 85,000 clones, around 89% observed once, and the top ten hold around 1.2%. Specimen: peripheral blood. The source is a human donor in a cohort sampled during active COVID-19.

The CDR3 DNA follows: TGTGCCACCAGCAGATACCAGGGGGGCTCCTACGAGCAGTACTTC. It codes for CATSRYQGGSYEQYF. J is TRBJ2-7 and V is TRBV15; D is possibly TRBD1 (7 bases). The CDR3 spans 15 residues. The germline CDR1 and CDR2 sequences are LNHNV and YYDKDF (reference sequence). The V and J ends lost 2 bases and 0 bases respectively, with 11 bases between them. Full variable domain (missing parts from reference TRBV15 and TRBJ2-7): DAMVIQNPRYQVTQFGKPVTLSCSQTLNHNVMYWYQQKSSQAPKLLFHYYDKDFNNEADTPDNFQSRRPNTSFCFLDIRSPGLGDTAMYLCATSRYQGGSYEQYFGPGTRLTVT.